The 10 T cell receptor beta chains given below trace back to one sample, sequenced in a study of blood T cell repertoires in COVID-19. Only in-frame clones appear in the TCRdb table, and some are missing; sequencing was by immunoSEQ multiplex PCR. The repertoire holds roughly 410,000 clones, approximately 87% seen once, with 2.3% in the top ten. Material: peripheral blood. These receptors were collected from a woman in her sixties with COVID-19, enrolled during active disease.

The J gene is TRBJ2-5, the V gene TRBV30; 9 bases match TRBD1. The CDR3 loop spans 14 amino acids. V was pared by 2 bases and J by 6 bases, with 7 bases of the junction left unmatched. Germline CDR1 is GTSNPN and CDR2 is SVGIG (reference sequence). The CDR3 DNA reads TGTGCCTGGAGTTCAGGACAGGGGAGGAAGACCCAGTACTTC. Protein: CAWSSGQGRKTQYF.

This chain joins TRBV5-4 and TRBJ1-2, with D perhaps TRBD1 (6 bases). The CDR3 totals 15 residues. Germline lookup yields CDR1 SGHNT and CDR2 YYREEE (reference sequence). Between the trimmed V and J ends, which lost 4 bases and 6 bases, there was a span of 19 bases. The CDR3 protein is CASSLATGSLDGYTF. The CDR3 DNA follows: TGTGCCAGCAGCCTAGCTACAGGGAGCCTGGATGGCTACACCTTC. Drawing the rest from reference TRBV5-4 and TRBJ1-2, the complete variable domain is ETGVTQSPTHLIKTRGQQVTLRCSSQSGHNTVSWYQQALGQGPQFIFQYYREEENGRGNFPPRFSGLQFPNYSSELNVNALELDDSALYLCASSLATGSLDGYTFGSGTRLTVV.

The rearrangement uses TRBV4-1 and TRBJ2-2; D might be TRBD1 (5 bases). The CDR3 spans 17 residues. Germline V gene sequence: CDR1 MGHRA, CDR2 YSYEKL. V dropped 0 bases and J dropped 10 bases, with 21 bases sitting between them. The CDR3 sequence: CASSQDRLKTVKEELFF. The CDR3 nucleotides are TGCGCCAGCAGCCAAGATCGGTTAAAGACAGTTAAGGAGGAGCTGTTTTTT.

Comment on this clone: Within the sample, other DNA sequences also encode this same CDR3. This rearrangement joins TRBV3-1 (or the pseudogene TRBV3-2) to TRBJ1-5; D might be TRBD1 (6 bases). This CDR3 spans 15 amino acids. Trimming removed 1 base from V and 4 bases from J, with 11 bases in between. Germline V gene data show CDR1 as LGHDT and CDR2 as YNNKEL (reference sequence). CDR3 protein: CASSQGGGGNQPQHF. DNA for the CDR3: TGTGCCAGCAGCCAAGGGGGAGGGGGAAATCAGCCCCAGCATTTT.

The chain uses TRBV18 and TRBJ1-5; D call uncertain. Germline V gives CDR1 KGHSH, CDR2 LQKENI. The CDR3 is made up of 16 amino acids. Trimming took off 3 bases at V and 7 bases at J, with 19 bases between the two ends. CDR3: CASSPKEGVTNQPQHF. The CDR3 DNA reads as TGTGCCAGCTCACCTAAAGAGGGAGTGACAAACCAGCCCCAGCATTTT.

The chain joins TRBV6-5 to TRBJ2-7, with a weak D call TRBD1 (6 bases). Germline CDR1 and CDR2: MNHEY and SVGAGI. The CDR3 extends over 14 amino acids. V shed 6 bases and J shed 1 base, with 13 bases lying between them. CDR3 residues: CASSRSGTSYEQYF. The CDR3 DNA reads TGTGCCAGCAGCCGCTCCGGGACATCCTACGAGCAGTACTTC.

This sequence joins TRBV5-6 and TRBJ2-7, with TRBD1 matching over 7 bases. Germline CDR1 reads SGHDT; CDR2 reads YYEEEE. V lost 2 bases and J lost 6; bases outside the gene matches: 11. This CDR3 is 15 amino acids long. The CDR3 loop reads CASSFDRVKAREQYF. DNA of the CDR3: TGTGCCAGCAGCTTTGACAGGGTGAAGGCCCGCGAGCAGTACTTC.

The rearrangement joins TRBV9 to TRBJ2-1; 7 bases are a match to TRBD2. This CDR3 is 17 amino acids long. J gave up 0 bases and V 3 bases, and 9 bases lay outside the gene matches. Germline V gene sequence: CDR1 SGDLS, CDR2 YYNGEE. In nucleotides, the CDR3 is TGTGCCAGCAGCGGGGCGGTCGGGAGGAGCTCCTACAATGAGCAGTTCTTC. It encodes CASSGAVGRSSYNEQFF.

This rearrangement joins TRBV2 to TRBJ2-7; 12 bases fit TRBD1. CDR3 size: 14 residues. Germline CDR1 is SNHLY and CDR2 is FYNNEI. The trim removed 7 bases at V and 5 bases at J, leaving 6 bases unmatched. The CDR3 region is CASTPGQGAHEQYF. In DNA form, the CDR3 reads TGTGCCAGCACCCCGGGACAGGGGGCCCACGAGCAGTACTTC.

This clone was picked up a small number of times. This sample also contains other DNA sequences that code for the same CDR3. The chain joins TRBV5-1 to TRBJ2-7; no clear D. CDR1 and CDR2 from the germline V gene are SGHRS and YFSETQ. The CDR3 is 14 residues long. Between the trimmed V and J ends, which lost 0 bases and 0 bases, there was a span of 7 bases. In nucleotides, the CDR3 is TGCGCCAGCAGCTTGGCGGGTGACTCCTACGAGCAGTACTTC. Its translation: CASSLAGDSYEQYF.